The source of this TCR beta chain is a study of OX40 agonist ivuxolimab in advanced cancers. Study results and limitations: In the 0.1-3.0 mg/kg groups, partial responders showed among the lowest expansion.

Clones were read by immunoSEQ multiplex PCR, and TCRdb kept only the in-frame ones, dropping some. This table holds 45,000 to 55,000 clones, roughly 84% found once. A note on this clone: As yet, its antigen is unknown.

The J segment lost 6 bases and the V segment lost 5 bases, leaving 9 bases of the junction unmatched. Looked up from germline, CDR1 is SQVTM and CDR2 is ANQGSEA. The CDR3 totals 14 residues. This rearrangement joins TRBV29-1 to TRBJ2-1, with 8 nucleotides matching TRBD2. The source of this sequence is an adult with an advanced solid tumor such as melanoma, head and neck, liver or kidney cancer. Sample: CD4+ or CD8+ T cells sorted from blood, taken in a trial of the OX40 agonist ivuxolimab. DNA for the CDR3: TGCAGCGTTTTAGCGGGATCAGGCATCAATGAGCAGTTCTTC. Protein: CSVLAGSGINEQFF.